Described below is a single TCR beta chain sequence and its context. Its specificity is not known. In the PCR, 60 Vbeta and 13 Jbeta primers were used. Clones were sequenced by immunoSEQ multiplex PCR, and TCRdb holds only the in-frame ones, with some missing. The sample lists over 130,000 clones, 50% to 75% occurring once. This CDR3 spans 14 amino acids. V trimming: 5 bases; J trimming: 8 bases; junction bases outside the gene matches: 8. The germline gives CDR1 ENHRY, CDR2 SYGVKD. This record comes from a study of cytomegalovirus exposure and HLA in healthy donors. General observations from the study: Near-uniform donor sequencing depth was presumed by presence/absence analyses.

The sequence was obtained from a woman aged 55-70 years in good health and CMV-seropositive. This chain uses TRBV10-3 with TRBJ2-1, with 8 bases lining up with TRBD2. Sequencing used PBMCs. The CDR3 sequence is CAISSPGLDYEQFF. The CDR3 nucleotides are TGTGCCATCAGTTCACCGGGACTAGACTATGAGCAGTTCTTC.